This entry lists 14 T cell receptor beta chains sequenced from one sample in a study of tumor and adjacent non-tumor tissue in lung cancer. The library came from three nested PCR rounds adapted from ARM-PCR protocols. TCRdb passed the multiplex PCR reads through MiXCR, listing each CDR3 protein once. The repertoire holds around 200,000 distinct CDR3 sequences, with 70% to 75% as singletons. The template was RNA from unsorted bulk tissue. The material sequenced was lung tumor tissue. These receptors were obtained from a man aged 55 to 70 with non-small cell lung cancer.

Of note for this clonotype: A much more abundant neighbour one base away suggests this may be a read error. The V call is TRBV20-1, the J call TRBJ2-5, with D possibly matching TRBD2 (6 bases). The CDR3 length is 17 residues. V lost 6 bases, J lost 0 bases, and 23 bases lay in between. Germline loops: CDR1 DFQATT, CDR2 SNEGSKA (reference sequence). The CDR3 DNA is TGCAGTGCGACAAAGATAGGGTCTAGCGCGTACCAAGAGACCCAGTACTTC. Translation gives CSATKIGSSAYQETQYF.

This clonotype appeared many times. This chain joins TRBV20-1 and TRBJ2-5, with D possibly being TRBD1 (5 bases). Germline V gene sequence: CDR1 DFQATT, CDR2 SNEGSKA (reference sequence). The CDR3 loop spans 14 amino acids. Trimming stripped 3 bases from V and 0 bases from J, with 11 bases between. The CDR3 DNA reads TGCAGTGCTAGGGGGCTCCATTACCAAGAGACCCAGTACTTC. As protein: CSARGLHYQETQYF.

In its sample, this clonotype was seen many times. The chain is built from TRBV13 and TRBJ2-3; D possibly uses TRBD1 or TRBD2 (5 bases each). CDR1 and CDR2 (germline): PRHDT, FYEKMQ (reference sequence). The CDR3 is 14 residues long. V was pared by 3 bases and J by 3 bases, with 10 bases between. The CDR3 region is CASSLRGRTDTQYF. In DNA form, the CDR3 reads TGTGCCAGCAGCTTGAGGGGCAGGACAGATACGCAGTATTTT.

To note about this clonotype: An end of the junction differs from the germline gene, which may be a read error. This chain uses TRBV20-1 with TRBJ2-3, with TRBD2 as a possible D gene (5 bases). The CDR3 is 14 amino acids. CDR1 and CDR2 (germline): DFQATT, SNEGSKA (reference sequence). The DNA for the CDR3 is TGCAATGCTGGCGGGTATTCGAGCACAAATACGCAGTATTTT. Translating gives CNAGGYSSTNTQYF.

At least ten counts were recorded for this clonotype. The chain is built from TRBV6-1 and TRBJ2-2; tentative D call: TRBD1 (5 bases). V was trimmed by 1 base and J by 9 bases, leaving 18 bases between them. Germline V lookup: CDR1 MNHNS, CDR2 SASEGT. The CDR3 has 16 residues. CDR3 sequence reads: CASSEEGPSYFRELFF. The CDR3 nucleotides read TGTGCCAGCAGTGAAGAGGGGCCCTCATATTTCAGGGAGCTGTTTTTT.

This clonotype came up many times. J is TRBJ2-1 and V is TRBV5-1; 8 nucleotides agree with TRBD2. There are 13 residues in the CDR3. V lost 5 bases and J lost 8; bases outside the gene matches: 6. From germline, CDR1 is SGHRS and CDR2 YFSETQ. CDR3 DNA: TGCGCCAGCAGAGAGGGCGGGAGGTATGAGCAGTTCTTC. It specifies CASREGGRYEQFF.

For this clonotype: A read error may explain this, as a much larger clone is one base away. The CDR3 ends on some other residue instead of the conserved phenylalanine or tryptophan, so this is likely a read error. The rearrangement uses TRBV5-4 and TRBJ2-7; 8 positions match TRBD1. Germline CDR1 and CDR2: SGHNT and YYREEE (reference sequence). Unmatched junction bases numbered 8, after V lost 3 bases and J lost 6 bases. CDR3 length: 14 residues. The CDR3 region is CASSSGGRGVEQYL. The DNA for the CDR3 is TGTGCCAGCAGCTCAGGGGGCAGGGGGGTCGAGCAGTACTTA.

The chain uses TRBV11-2 and TRBJ1-4; D might be TRBD1 (5 bases). Looked up from germline, CDR1 is SGHAT and CDR2 is FQNNGV. V lost 5 bases to trimming and J lost 12 bases, with 19 bases between them. The CDR3 has 14 amino acids. CDR3 coding DNA: TGTGCCAGCAGCGTGGGACGGTTTAATGTAGAACTGTTTTTT. Its translation is CASSVGRFNVELFF.

This clonotype appeared many times. This chain uses TRBV20-1 with TRBJ1-5; no clear D. Trimming stripped 0 bases from V and 7 bases from J, with 13 bases between. Germline V CDR1 and CDR2: DFQATT, SNEGSKA (reference sequence). The CDR3 spans 14 residues. The CDR3 coding sequence is TGCAGTGCTAGAGATTCGTTAACCTCCCAGCCCCAGCATTTT. Translated, it gives CSARDSLTSQPQHF.

As for this clonotype: Its ends do not fully match the called genes, so a read error is possible. The rearrangement joins TRBV5-6 to TRBJ1-2, with D possibly being TRBD1 (6 bases). Germline V CDR1 and CDR2: SGHDT, YYEEEE. This CDR3 spans 13 amino acids. CDR3 sequence (DNA): TGTGCCTCGACGGGACAACTCAACTATGGCTACGCGTTC. Protein: CASTGQLNYGYAF.

Details on this clonotype: It is likely a read error, because the conserved phenylalanine at the end of the CDR3 is missing. This chain uses TRBV12-3 or TRBV12-4 with TRBJ2-3, with D hard to call. This CDR3 spans 13 amino acids. The CDR3 spells CTSTPVSTDMQYL. The CDR3 coding sequence is TGTACCAGCACCCCCGTTAGCACAGATATGCAGTATCTT.

As for this clonotype: A read error may be the cause here, since a much bigger clone is one base away. The rearrangement joins TRBV6-5 to TRBJ2-3; 10 bases line up with TRBD1. The V gene end was trimmed by 10 bases and the J gene end by 3 bases; junction bases not matched to a gene: 7. CDR1 MNHEY and CDR2 SVGAGI come from the germline V gene. The CDR3 extends over 14 amino acids. This chain's CDR3 is CAITPDRGTDTQYF. The CDR3 nucleotides are TGTGCCATCACTCCGGACAGGGGGACAGATACGCAGTATTTT.

The J gene is TRBJ1-4, the V gene TRBV28; 8 nucleotides align to TRBD1. Germline CDR1 and CDR2: MDHEN and SYDVKM. V was pared by 4 bases and J by 6 bases, with 7 bases of the junction left unmatched. This CDR3 is built from 15 residues. The CDR3 region has the DNA TGTGCCAGCAGTTCAGACAGGGGTTATTATGAAAAACTGTTTTTT. It specifies CASSSDRGYYEKLFF.

This clonotype was counted between two and nine times. This chain links TRBV24-1 with TRBJ1-6, with D perhaps TRBD1 (5 bases). Germline CDR1 and CDR2: KGHDR and SFDVKD. Trimming left V 7 bases short and J 7 bases short, with 10 bases between. CDR3 length: 13 residues. CDR3 nucleotide sequence: TGTGCCACCAGCCGGGACGGCAATTCACCCCTCCACTTT. Its protein product is CATSRDGNSPLHF.